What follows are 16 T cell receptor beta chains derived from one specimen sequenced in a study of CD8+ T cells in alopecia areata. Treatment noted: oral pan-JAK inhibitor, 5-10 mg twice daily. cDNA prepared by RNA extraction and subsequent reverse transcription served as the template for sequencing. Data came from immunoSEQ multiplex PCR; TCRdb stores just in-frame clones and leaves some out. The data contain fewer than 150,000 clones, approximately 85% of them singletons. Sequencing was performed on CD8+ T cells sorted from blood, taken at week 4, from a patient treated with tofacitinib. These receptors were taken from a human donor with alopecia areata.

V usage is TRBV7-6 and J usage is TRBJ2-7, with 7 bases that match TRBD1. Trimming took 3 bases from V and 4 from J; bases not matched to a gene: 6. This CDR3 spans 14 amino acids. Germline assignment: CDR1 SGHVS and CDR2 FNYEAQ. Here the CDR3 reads CASSFGTAGYEQYF. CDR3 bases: TGTGCCAGCAGCTTCGGGACAGCAGGATACGAGCAGTACTTC.

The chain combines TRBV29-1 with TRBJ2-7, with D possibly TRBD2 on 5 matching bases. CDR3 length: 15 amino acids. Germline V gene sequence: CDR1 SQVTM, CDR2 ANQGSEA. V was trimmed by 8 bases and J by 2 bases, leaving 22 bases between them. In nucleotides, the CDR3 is TGCAGCCCCCGCAGGACTCATCCCTCTACCTACGAGCAGTACTTC. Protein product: CSPRRTHPSTYEQYF.

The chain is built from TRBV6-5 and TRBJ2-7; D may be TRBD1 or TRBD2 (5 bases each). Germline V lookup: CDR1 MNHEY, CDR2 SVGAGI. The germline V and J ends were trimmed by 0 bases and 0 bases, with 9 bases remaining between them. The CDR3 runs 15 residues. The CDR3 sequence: CASSYSKGTSYEQYF. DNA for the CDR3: TGTGCCAGCAGTTACTCGAAAGGGACCTCCTACGAGCAGTACTTC.

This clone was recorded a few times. In DNA, the CDR3 is TGTGCCAGCAGTTCAGAGGCCCAATCGAGGCAGTACTTC. It translates to CASSSEAQSRQYF. This chain connects TRBV6-5 to TRBJ2-7; no clear D gene. CDR1 is MNHEY, CDR2 SVGAGI, per germline. V dropped 4 bases and J dropped 9 bases, with 16 bases sitting between them. This CDR3 region has 13 residues.

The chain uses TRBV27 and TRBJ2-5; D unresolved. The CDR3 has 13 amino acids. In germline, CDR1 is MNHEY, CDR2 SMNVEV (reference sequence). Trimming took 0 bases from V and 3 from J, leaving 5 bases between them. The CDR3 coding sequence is TGTGCCAGCAGTTTATCCCCCGAAGAGACCCAGTACTTC. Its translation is CASSLSPEETQYF.

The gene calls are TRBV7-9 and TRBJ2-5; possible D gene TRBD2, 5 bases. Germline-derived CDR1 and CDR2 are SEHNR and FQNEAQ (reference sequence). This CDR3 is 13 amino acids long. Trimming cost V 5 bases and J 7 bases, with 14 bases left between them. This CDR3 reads CASSPLGVWTQYF. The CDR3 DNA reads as TGTGCCAGCAGCCCCCTGGGAGTTTGGACCCAGTACTTC.

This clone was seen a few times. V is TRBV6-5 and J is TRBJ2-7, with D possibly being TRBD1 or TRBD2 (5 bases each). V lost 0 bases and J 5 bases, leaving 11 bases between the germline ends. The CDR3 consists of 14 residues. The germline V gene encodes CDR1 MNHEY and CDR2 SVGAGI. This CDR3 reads CASSYSGRGDEQYF. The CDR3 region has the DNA TGTGCCAGCAGTTACTCGGGCAGAGGGGACGAGCAGTACTTC.

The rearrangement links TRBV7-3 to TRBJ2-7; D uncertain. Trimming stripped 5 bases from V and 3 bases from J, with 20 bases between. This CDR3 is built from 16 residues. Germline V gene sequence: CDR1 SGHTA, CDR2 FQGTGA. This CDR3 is CASSPAGGSAIYEQYF. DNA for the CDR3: TGTGCCAGCAGCCCAGCAGGTGGCAGCGCGATCTACGAGCAGTACTTC.

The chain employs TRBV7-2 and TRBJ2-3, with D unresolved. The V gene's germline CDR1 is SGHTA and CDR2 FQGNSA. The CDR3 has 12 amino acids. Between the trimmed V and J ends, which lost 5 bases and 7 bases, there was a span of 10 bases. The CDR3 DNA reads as TGTGCCAGCAGCCCCGGTACGAATACGCAGTATTTT. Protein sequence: CASSPGTNTQYF.

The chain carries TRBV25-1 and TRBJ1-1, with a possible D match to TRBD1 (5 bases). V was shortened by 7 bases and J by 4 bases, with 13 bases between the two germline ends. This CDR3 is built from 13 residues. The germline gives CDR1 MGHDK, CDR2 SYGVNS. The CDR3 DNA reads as TGTGCCAGCATGTGGGGGGAGGGCACTGAAGCTTTCTTT. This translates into CASMWGEGTEAFF. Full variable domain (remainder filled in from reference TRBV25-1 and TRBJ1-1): EADIYQTPRYLVIGTGKKITLECSQTMGHDKMYWYQQDPGMELHLIHYSYGVNSTEKGDLSSESTVSRIRTEHFPLTLESARPSHTSQYLCASMWGEGTEAFFGQGTRLTVV.

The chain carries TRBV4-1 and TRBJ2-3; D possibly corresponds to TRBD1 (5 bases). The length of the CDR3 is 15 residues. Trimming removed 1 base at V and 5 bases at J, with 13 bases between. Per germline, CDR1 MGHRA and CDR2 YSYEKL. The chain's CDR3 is CASSQAAGSEDTQYF. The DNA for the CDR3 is TGCGCCAGCAGCCAAGCTGCAGGGTCCGAAGATACGCAGTATTTT.

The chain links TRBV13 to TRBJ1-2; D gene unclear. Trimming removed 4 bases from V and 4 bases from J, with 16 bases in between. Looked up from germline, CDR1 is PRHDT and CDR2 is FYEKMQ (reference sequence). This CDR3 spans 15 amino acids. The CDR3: CASSSESGPIYGYTF. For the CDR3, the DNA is TGTGCCAGCAGCTCAGAGTCTGGTCCAATCTATGGCTACACCTTC.

The CDR3 reads CASTSGTYLYNEQFF. For the CDR3, the DNA is TGTGCCAGCACCTCGGGGACATACCTTTACAATGAGCAGTTCTTC. The rearrangement joins TRBV27 to TRBJ2-1, with D perhaps matching TRBD1 (6 bases). The CDR3 runs 15 residues. Deletions cut 7 bases from V and 4 bases from J, with 17 bases between. Germline CDR1 is MNHEY and CDR2 is SMNVEV (reference sequence).

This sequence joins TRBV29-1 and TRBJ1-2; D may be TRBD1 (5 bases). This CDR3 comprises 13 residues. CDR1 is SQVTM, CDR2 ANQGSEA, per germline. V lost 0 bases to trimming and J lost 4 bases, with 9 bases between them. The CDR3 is CSVEDPGGYGYTF. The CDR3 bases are TGCAGCGTTGAAGATCCTGGGGGCTATGGCTACACCTTC.

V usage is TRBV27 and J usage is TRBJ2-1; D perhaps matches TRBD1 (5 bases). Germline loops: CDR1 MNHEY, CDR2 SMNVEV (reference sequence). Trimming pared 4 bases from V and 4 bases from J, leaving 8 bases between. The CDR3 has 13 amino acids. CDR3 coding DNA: TGTGCCAGCAGTTCAGGACAATACAATGAGCAGTTCTTC. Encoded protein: CASSSGQYNEQFF.

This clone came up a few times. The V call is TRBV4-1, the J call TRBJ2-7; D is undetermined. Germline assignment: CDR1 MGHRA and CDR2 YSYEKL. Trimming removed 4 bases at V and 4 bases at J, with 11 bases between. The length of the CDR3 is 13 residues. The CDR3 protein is CASSPLVTYEQYF. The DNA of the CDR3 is TGCGCCAGCAGCCCCCTAGTGACTTACGAGCAGTACTTC.